The clone carrying this TCR beta chain has just a few counts. Its antigen is not identified. The authors reverse transcribed all of the isolated RNA, so sequencing captured expressed TCRB transcripts. The repertoire was sequenced with immunoSEQ multiplex PCR; TCRdb's copy has only in-frame clones and lacks some. Of about 210,000 clones listed, roughly a tenth are singletons. In germline, CDR1 is MGHRA, CDR2 YSYEKL. The junction had 4 bases not matched to a gene; V was cut back by 0 bases and J by 2 bases. The CDR3 runs to 16 residues. The sample belongs to a study of beta chain features in type 1 diabetes. Study in general: Age, gender and cell yields were similar between patients and healthy donors. Over all samples combined, 107,917,701 sorted cells were examined.

Purity (above 95%) was reached by all sorted populations. Study-wide results and limits: VDJ junctions from type 1 diabetes patients carried fewer insertions and larger deletions.

The chain joins TRBV4-1 to TRBJ2-3, with 8 bases aligning to TRBD2. Sequencing was performed on central memory CD4+ T cells from blood. This clonotype was sampled from a man aged 18 to 30 in good health. The CDR3 region is CASSQEAGGLTDTQYF. CDR3 DNA: TGCGCCAGCAGCCAAGAGGCGGGAGGACTCACAGATACGCAGTATTTT.